Listed here are 29 T cell receptor beta chains from one sample, sequenced in a study of radiotherapy plus CTLA-4 blockade in lung cancer (dated by TCRdb to 2017 to 2018). Library preparation employed the immunoSEQ multiplex PCR assay. The source is immuneACCESS, and TCRdb retained only in-frame sequences with V and J called. Part of the clones is not carried over; for the studies checked, unresolved V genes explain less than half of this, and the remainder is unexplained. The table for this sample lists about 49,000 clones; over 75% of them were counted only once. The top ten clones comprise 6% to 8% of the sample. The sequencing used peripheral blood, collected from a patient treated with radiotherapy plus ipilimumab. The receptor set was obtained from a human donor with non-small cell lung cancer whose response to radiotherapy plus ipilimumab could not be evaluated.

The rearrangement uses TRBV2 and TRBJ1-2; the D gene is possibly TRBD1 (5 bases). CDR1 is SNHLY and CDR2 is FYNNEI in the germline V gene. Trimming shortened V by 4 bases and J by 11 bases, and 17 bases separated the two germline ends. The CDR3 totals 13 residues. CDR3 loop: CASSGRGPGPYTF. In nucleotides, the CDR3 is TGTGCCAGCAGTGGGCGGGGCCCTGGTCCGTACACCTTC.

The rearrangement links TRBV6-6 to TRBJ1-4, with 7 bases identical to TRBD1. After removal of 4 bases from V and 5 bases from J, the junction contained 4 bases not matched to a gene. The CDR3 sequence is 14 residues long. Per the germline V gene, CDR1 is MNHNY and CDR2 is SVGAGI (reference sequence). This CDR3 is CASSLGTANEKLFF. CDR3 DNA: TGTGCCAGCAGTTTGGGGACAGCGAATGAAAAACTGTTTTTT.

The chain employs TRBV5-1 and TRBJ1-4; 7 nucleotides match TRBD1. Trimming at V came to 0 bases and at J to 4 bases, leaving 3 bases not matched to a gene. The CDR3 totals 15 residues. Germline CDR1 is SGHRS and CDR2 is YFSETQ. DNA for the CDR3: TGCGCCAGCAGCTTGGGCCAGGGGGGTAATGAAAAACTGTTTTTT. Its protein is CASSLGQGGNEKLFF.

This clone has only a few counts. V and J are TRBV5-8 and TRBJ2-3; the D is unclear. The germline CDR1 and CDR2 sequences are SGHTS and YDEGEE. The V and J ends lost 5 bases and 0 bases respectively, with 10 bases between them. The CDR3 consists of 14 residues. The CDR3 bases are TGTGCCAGCAGTCAGACTCAAAGCACAGATACGCAGTATTTT. It yields the protein CASSQTQSTDTQYF.

The rearrangement joins TRBV21-1 to TRBJ2-7; the table's D call, TRBD2, has no DNA check behind it. TRBV21-1 is described as a pseudogene. This CDR3 has 16 amino acids. The CDR3 coding sequence is TGTGCCAGCAGCTCCAACGGGGGGAGAGGGTCCTACGAGCAGTACTTC. Amino acids: CASSSNGGRGSYEQYF.

The V gene is TRBV19, the J gene TRBJ1-4; the D gene is possibly TRBD1 (5 bases). Trimming left V 9 bases short and J 3 bases short, with 17 bases between. This CDR3 contains 15 residues. Germline values: CDR1 LNHDA, CDR2 SQIVND (reference sequence). CDR3 DNA: TGTGCCAGCCGAGAGGCGACAGTTCCTAATGAAAAACTGTTTTTT. As protein: CASREATVPNEKLFF.

With respect to this clone: The sample contains more than one DNA sequence encoding this CDR3. The chain carries TRBV10-3 and TRBJ2-1; maybe TRBD1 (5 bases). Germline CDR1 reads ENHRY; CDR2 reads SYGVKD. Between the trimmed V and J ends, which lost 3 bases and 5 bases, there was a span of 11 bases. This CDR3 is 14 amino acids long. The CDR3 sequence is CAISDRDYDNEQFF. CDR3 DNA: TGTGCCATCAGTGACAGGGATTACGACAATGAGCAGTTCTTC.

This clone appeared a single time. The gene calls are TRBV6-5 and TRBJ1-2; D unresolved. This CDR3 has 15 amino acids. Germline V gives CDR1 MNHEY, CDR2 SVGAGI. V lost 6 bases, J lost 3 bases, and 17 bases lay in between. CDR3 sequence: CASSWGVDTDYGYTF. As DNA, the CDR3 is TGTGCCAGCAGCTGGGGAGTCGACACTGACTATGGCTACACCTTC.

Comment on this clone: This same CDR3 is encoded by further DNA sequences in the sample. V gene TRBV9 combines with J gene TRBJ1-1; tentative D call: TRBD1 (6 bases). The CDR3 totals 15 residues. CDR1 and CDR2 (germline): SGDLS, YYNGEE. Trimming stripped 1 base from V and 0 bases from J, with 10 bases between. CDR3 amino acids: CASSVQGQMNTEAFF. The CDR3 DNA sequence: TGTGCCAGCAGCGTACAAGGACAGATGAACACTGAAGCTTTCTTT. Full variable domain (missing parts from reference TRBV9 and TRBJ1-1): DSGVTQTPKHLITATGQRVTLRCSPRSGDLSVYWYQQSLDQGLQFLIQYYNGEERAKGNILERFSAQQFPDLHSELNLSSLELGDSALYFCASSVQGQMNTEAFFGQGTRLTVV.

The V and J genes are TRBV4-3 and TRBJ1-4; D possibly corresponds to TRBD1 (6 bases). In germline, CDR1 is LGHNA, CDR2 YSLEER. V was shortened by 3 bases and J by 7 bases, with 18 bases between the two germline ends. The CDR3 has 16 residues. CDR3: CASSQGAGTGSEKLFF. The CDR3 DNA sequence: TGCGCCAGCAGCCAGGGGGCAGGGACGGGGAGTGAAAAACTGTTTTTT.

The chain uses TRBV20-1 and TRBJ2-3; D not certain. V lost 3 bases and J 4 bases, leaving 5 bases between the germline ends. This CDR3 contains 11 residues. CDR1 and CDR2 from the germline V gene are DFQATT and SNEGSKA (reference sequence). The CDR3 sequence: CSASESDTQYF. The CDR3, as DNA: TGCAGTGCTAGTGAGTCAGATACGCAGTATTTT.

This clone was counted once. The V and J genes are TRBV4-3 and TRBJ1-1, with D perhaps TRBD1 (5 bases). V lost 0 bases, J lost 1 base, and 12 bases lay in between. Per germline, CDR1 LGHNA and CDR2 YSLEER. CDR3 length: 16 residues. This chain's CDR3 is CASSQDLPTANTEAFF. DNA of the CDR3: TGCGCCAGCAGCCAAGATCTCCCGACAGCGAACACTGAAGCTTTCTTT.

V usage is TRBV11-2 and J usage is TRBJ1-2; 10 bases match TRBD1. This CDR3 spans 15 amino acids. Trimming removed 4 bases from V and 4 bases from J; junction bases left unmatched: 6. Germline V gene lookup returns CDR1 SGHAT and CDR2 FQNNGV. CDR3: CASSSGQGVGYGYTF. In DNA form, the CDR3 reads TGTGCCAGCAGCTCCGGACAGGGGGTGGGCTATGGCTACACCTTC.

V and J are TRBV28 and TRBJ1-4; TRBD1 agrees at 9 bases. The ends lost 8 bases at V and 6 bases at J; junction bases unmatched: 7. The CDR3 runs 14 residues. Germline loops: CDR1 MDHEN, CDR2 SYDVKM. The CDR3 reads CASVTGGAYEKLFF. In nucleotides, the CDR3 is TGTGCCAGCGTTACAGGGGGCGCTTATGAAAAACTGTTTTTT.

The chain carries TRBV5-1 and TRBJ2-3; D gene uncertain. The CDR3 has 13 amino acids. Between the trimmed V and J ends, which lost 3 bases and 1 base, there was a span of 6 bases. Germline V lookup: CDR1 SGHRS, CDR2 YFSETQ. The CDR3 sequence: CASSSIGTDTQYF. CDR3 DNA: TGCGCCAGCAGCTCTATTGGCACAGATACGCAGTATTTT.

This chain links TRBV19 with TRBJ1-2; D is uncertain. V was shortened by 8 bases and J by 4 bases, with 26 bases between the two germline ends. The CDR3 has 17 residues. CDR1 LNHDA and CDR2 SQIVND come from the germline V gene (reference sequence). CDR3 region: CASRSIERQSHLYGYTF. For the CDR3, the DNA is TGTGCCAGTCGTAGTATAGAGAGACAAAGTCATCTCTATGGCTACACCTTC.

This chain joins TRBV19 and TRBJ2-2, with TRBD2 matching over 10 bases. Germline values: CDR1 LNHDA, CDR2 SQIVND (reference sequence). V trimming: 4 bases; J trimming: 3 bases; junction bases outside the gene matches: 11. The CDR3 contains 18 residues. CDR3: CASSKRGGQYSDTGELFF. Written as DNA, the CDR3 is TGTGCCAGTAGTAAGCGGGGGGGCCAGTATTCCGACACCGGGGAGCTGTTTTTT.

The chain recombines TRBV11-3 with TRBJ2-2, with 7 bases lining up with TRBD1. Germline V gene data show CDR1 as SGHNT and CDR2 as YENEEA. The CDR3 extends over 16 amino acids. Losses at the gene ends were 5 bases for V and 6 bases for J; bases not matched to a gene: 12. CDR3 protein: CASSTRQGIGPGELFF. The CDR3 bases are TGTGCCAGCAGCACCCGACAGGGAATAGGTCCCGGGGAGCTGTTTTTT.

This clone was observed once. The CDR3 bases are TGTGCCAGCAGCTCTGGACAGCGGACTGAAGCTTTCTTT. It yields the protein CASSSGQRTEAFF. This chain links TRBV9 with TRBJ1-1; D is possibly TRBD1 (6 bases). V lost 4 bases and J lost 5, with 12 bases in between. CDR3 length: 13 residues. Germline CDR1 reads SGDLS; CDR2 reads YYNGEE.

The gene calls are TRBV6-1 and TRBJ1-4, with D possibly TRBD1 on 5 matching bases. Germline V CDR1 and CDR2: MNHNS, SASEGT. The V gene lost 1 base and the J gene lost 7 bases, with 13 bases spanning the gap. The CDR3 is 15 amino acids. This CDR3 reads CASSEGGGKREKLFF. In DNA, the CDR3 is TGTGCCAGCAGTGAAGGGGGCGGGAAACGTGAAAAACTGTTTTTT.

The chain carries TRBV4-3 and TRBJ2-7; a possible D gene is TRBD2 (5 bases). V shed 0 bases and J shed 0 bases, with 9 bases lying between them. Germline V gene data show CDR1 as LGHNA and CDR2 as YSLEER. The CDR3 spans 15 residues. The CDR3 DNA reads as TGCGCCAGCAGCCAAGATTCGGCGGGCTCCTACGAGCAGTACTTC. The encoded protein is CASSQDSAGSYEQYF.

J is TRBJ2-3 and V is TRBV5-4, with D maybe TRBD2 (5 bases). The V gene's germline CDR1 is SGHNT and CDR2 YYREEE (reference sequence). V lost 4 bases and J 2 bases, leaving 11 bases between the germline ends. The CDR3 sequence is 14 residues long. The CDR3 region has the DNA TGTGCCAGCAGCCCCGAGGGCCCCACAGATACGCAGTATTTT. This encodes CASSPEGPTDTQYF.

CDR3 coding DNA: TGTGCCAGTAGTAGGGGAGGTACACAAGAGACCCAGTACTTC. It yields the protein CASSRGGTQETQYF. This rearrangement joins TRBV19 to TRBJ2-5, with D possibly being TRBD2 (6 bases). Germline CDR1 is LNHDA and CDR2 is SQIVND (reference sequence). V was pared by 4 bases and J by 2 bases, with 11 bases between. The CDR3 loop spans 14 amino acids. The whole variable domain, remainder taken from reference TRBV19 and TRBJ2-5, is DGGITQSPKYLFRKEGQNVTLSCEQNLNHDAMYWYRQDPGQGLRLIYYSQIVNDFQKGDIAEGYSVSREKKESFPLTVTSAQKNPTAFYLCASSRGGTQETQYFGPGTRLLVL.

As concerns this clone: Other DNA sequences in this sample translate to the same CDR3. This chain uses TRBV7-9 with TRBJ1-1; D is undetermined. Trimming stripped 6 bases from V and 1 base from J, with 6 bases between. This CDR3 is 12 amino acids long. Per the germline V gene, CDR1 is SEHNR and CDR2 is FQNEAQ (reference sequence). The CDR3 coding sequence is TGTGCCAGCAGAGCGAAGAACACTGAAGCTTTCTTT. Translating gives CASRAKNTEAFF. The variable domain in full, completed from reference TRBV7-9 and TRBJ1-1, reads DTGVSQNPRHKITKRGQNVTFRCDPISEHNRLYWYRQTLGQGPEFLTYFQNEAQLEKSRLLSDRFSAERPKGSFSTLEIQRTEQGDSAMYLCASRAKNTEAFFGQGTRLTVV.

The chain is built from TRBV5-4 and TRBJ2-1; maybe TRBD2 (6 bases). The CDR3 is 16 residues long. The ends were cut back, 4 bases at V and 3 bases at J, with 17 bases in the middle. Germline loops: CDR1 SGHNT, CDR2 YYREEE (reference sequence). The CDR3 coding sequence is TGTGCCAGCAGCCAGAGTGTGGGTAGCGGCTACAATGAGCAGTTCTTC. It yields the protein CASSQSVGSGYNEQFF. Combining the CDR3 with reference TRBV5-4 and TRBJ2-1 gives the whole variable domain ETGVTQSPTHLIKTRGQQVTLRCSSQSGHNTVSWYQQALGQGPQFIFQYYREEENGRGNFPPRFSGLQFPNYSSELNVNALELDDSALYLCASSQSVGSGYNEQFFGPGTRLTVL.

CDR3 coding DNA: TGTGCCAGCAGCCTAGGACAGATGAACACTGAAGCTTTCTTT. It codes for CASSLGQMNTEAFF. The chain couples TRBV6-5 to TRBJ1-1; possibly TRBD1 for D (6 bases). CDR1 and CDR2 (germline): MNHEY, SVGAGI. Trimming left V 6 bases short and J 0 bases short, with 11 bases between. The CDR3 consists of 14 residues.

The chain recombines TRBV28 with TRBJ2-7; D possibly corresponds to TRBD2 (6 bases). CDR3 size: 16 residues. CDR1 is MDHEN, CDR2 SYDVKM, per germline. Deletions cut 5 bases from V and 3 bases from J, with 20 bases between. The CDR3 coding sequence is TGTGCCAGCAGTGAGTCGACTAGTCTTTCCCTCTACGAGCAGTACTTC. This encodes CASSESTSLSLYEQYF.

The chain combines TRBV6-6 with TRBJ2-3; 7 bases agree with TRBD2. Germline-derived CDR1 and CDR2 are MNHNY and SVGAGI (reference sequence). The CDR3 has 13 residues. V lost 6 bases, J lost 2 bases, and 2 bases stayed unmatched. CDR3 coding DNA: TGTGCCAGCAGCGGGGGGACCACAGATACGCAGTATTTT. It yields the protein CASSGGTTDTQYF.

As to this clone: A read error is likely, as this CDR3 ends without the conserved phenylalanine or tryptophan. This chain joins TRBV11-3 and TRBJ1-1, with a weak D call TRBD1 (6 bases). The CDR3 has 15 amino acids. V was shortened by 5 bases and J by 1 base, with 14 bases between the two germline ends. Germline CDR1 reads SGHNT; CDR2 reads YENEEA. The CDR3 loop reads CASSPKGGRNTEAFS. CDR3 nucleotide sequence: TGTGCCAGCAGCCCAAAGGGGGGGAGGAACACTGAAGCTTTCTCT.